These T cell receptor beta chains were read from a single sample in a study of T-cell reconstitution after alpha-beta-depleted transplantation in children. TCRdb itself ran the PCR reads through MiXCR, one entry per CDR3 protein. The table lists more than 550,000 distinct CDR3 sequences, about 10% of them singletons. The sample here was PBMCs from the stem cell graft donor, taken from the stem cell graft. The receptors originated from a human donor who donated a stem cell graft to a child with acute myeloid leukemia. Each CDR3 is given with its conserved first and last residue. Each record gives: clone size, V gene, CDR3 length, J gene, D gene, CDR3 protein, CDR3 DNA. D genes are given only for firm matches. For some rows the clone size is stated as once, few or many, or as a class when expanded; others skip it.

clone size: -
V gene: TRBV6-2/TRBV6-3
CDR3 length: 18
J gene: TRBJ2-3
D gene: TRBD2
CDR3 protein: CASSRLLVAGASLDSQYF
CDR3 DNA: TGTGCCAGCAGCCGCCTCTTAGTAGCGGGAGCCTCCTTGGACTCGCAGTATTTT

clone size: many
V gene: TRBV20-1
CDR3 length: 15
J gene: TRBJ2-7
D gene: -
CDR3 protein: CSAREVALSSYEQYF
CDR3 DNA: TGCAGTGCTAGAGAGGTAGCTTTGAGCTCCTACGAGCAGTACTTC

clone size: many
V gene: TRBV10-3
CDR3 length: 13
J gene: TRBJ1-5
D gene: -
CDR3 protein: CAISRGNDQPQHF
CDR3 DNA: TGTGCCATCAGTAGAGGGAATGATCAGCCCCAGCATTTT

clone size: few
V gene: TRBV21-1
CDR3 length: 18
J gene: TRBJ2-3
D gene: -
CDR3 protein: CASSKPDWAGGFTDTQYF
CDR3 DNA: TGTGCCAGCAGCAAGCCCGATTGGGCAGGGGGCTTCACAGATACGCAGTATTTT

clone size: few
V gene: TRBV30
CDR3 length: 15
J gene: TRBJ2-2
D gene: -
CDR3 protein: CAWSTGSGNTGELFF
CDR3 DNA: TGTGCCTGGAGTACCGGGAGTGGGAACACCGGGGAGCTGTTTTTT

clone size: many
V gene: TRBV5-1
CDR3 length: 14
J gene: TRBJ2-7
D gene: -
CDR3 protein: CASSLVQGSYEQYF
CDR3 DNA: TGTGCCAGCAGCTTGGTACAGGGTTCCTACGAGCAGTACTTC

clone size: few
V gene: TRBV27
CDR3 length: 14
J gene: TRBJ1-4
D gene: -
CDR3 protein: CASSPGRSNEKLFF
CDR3 DNA: TGTGCCAGCAGCCCGGGACGGTCTAATGAAAAACTGTTTTTT

clone size: -
V gene: TRBV7-2
CDR3 length: 17
J gene: TRBJ2-7
D gene: TRBD2
CDR3 protein: CASSLVSPTSGIVEQYF
CDR3 DNA: TGTGCCAGCAGCTTAGTATCGCCGACTAGCGGGATCGTGGAGCAGTACTTC

clone size: many
V gene: TRBV10-3
CDR3 length: 13
J gene: TRBJ2-5
D gene: -
CDR3 protein: CAISEGSQETQYF
CDR3 DNA: TGTGCCATCAGTGAGGGCAGTCAAGAGACCCAGTACTTC

clone size: -
V gene: TRBV5-1
CDR3 length: 18
J gene: TRBJ2-6
D gene: TRBD1
CDR3 protein: CASSGRRWTGSGANVLTF
CDR3 DNA: TGCGCCAGCAGCGGAAGAAGATGGACAGGGTCTGGGGCCAACGTCCTGACTTTC

clone size: many
V gene: TRBV10-3
CDR3 length: 14
J gene: TRBJ2-1
D gene: TRBD2
CDR3 protein: CAISLLAGPNEQFF
CDR3 DNA: TGTGCCATCAGCCTCCTAGCGGGACCCAATGAGCAGTTCTTC

clone size: -
V gene: TRBV29-1
CDR3 length: 15
J gene: TRBJ1-2
D gene: TRBD1
CDR3 protein: CSVASRDRRRDGYTF
CDR3 DNA: TGCAGCGTCGCGTCCCGGGACAGGCGGAGGGATGGCTACACCTTC

clone size: -
V gene: TRBV6-5
CDR3 length: 17
J gene: TRBJ2-1
D gene: TRBD2
CDR3 protein: CASSYSAASGVGNEQFF
CDR3 DNA: TGTGCCAGCAGTTACTCGGCAGCTAGCGGGGTCGGGAATGAGCAGTTCTTC

clone size: many
V gene: TRBV29-1
CDR3 length: 15
J gene: TRBJ1-1
D gene: TRBD1
CDR3 protein: CSVQGALTGGTEAFF
CDR3 DNA: TGCAGCGTCCAGGGGGCACTCACCGGGGGGACTGAAGCTTTCTTT

clone size: few
V gene: TRBV5-1
CDR3 length: 15
J gene: TRBJ1-1
D gene: -
CDR3 protein: CASSLEESMNTEAFF
CDR3 DNA: TGCGCCAGCAGCTTGGAGGAGTCTATGAACACTGAAGCTTTCTTT

clone size: -
V gene: TRBV3-1
CDR3 length: 15
J gene: TRBJ2-1
D gene: TRBD2
CDR3 protein: CASSLTSWGGNEQFF
CDR3 DNA: TGTGCCAGCAGCCTGACTAGCTGGGGGGGGAATGAGCAGTTCTTC

clone size: many
V gene: TRBV6-1
CDR3 length: 13
J gene: TRBJ1-4
D gene: -
CDR3 protein: CACSRQVNEKLFF
CDR3 DNA: TGTGCCTGTTCCCGGCAGGTCAATGAAAAACTGTTTTTT

clone size: many
V gene: TRBV29-1
CDR3 length: 12
J gene: TRBJ2-7
D gene: -
CDR3 protein: CSVVPDTYEQYF
CDR3 DNA: TGCAGCGTTGTCCCGGACACCTACGAGCAGTACTTC

clone size: many
V gene: TRBV28
CDR3 length: 15
J gene: TRBJ2-7
D gene: TRBD1
CDR3 protein: CASSLSGTAIYEQYF
CDR3 DNA: TGTGCCAGCAGTTTATCCGGGACAGCTATCTACGAGCAGTACTTC

clone size: many
V gene: TRBV20-1
CDR3 length: 14
J gene: TRBJ2-3
D gene: TRBD1
CDR3 protein: CSADGTGGTDTQYF
CDR3 DNA: TGCAGTGCTGACGGGACAGGTGGCACAGATACGCAGTATTTT

clone size: many
V gene: TRBV18
CDR3 length: 15
J gene: TRBJ2-3
D gene: -
CDR3 protein: CASSPQQGWTDTQYF
CDR3 DNA: TGTGCCAGCTCACCGCAGCAAGGTTGGACAGATACGCAGTATTTT

clone size: many
V gene: TRBV6-1
CDR3 length: 14
J gene: TRBJ2-7
D gene: TRBD2
CDR3 protein: CASSVTGGSYEQYF
CDR3 DNA: TGTGCCAGCAGTGTAACGGGGGGTTCCTACGAGCAGTACTTC

clone size: few
V gene: TRBV29-1
CDR3 length: 13
J gene: TRBJ1-4
D gene: -
CDR3 protein: CSVQAGTNEKLFF
CDR3 DNA: TGCAGCGTTCAGGCCGGCACTAATGAAAAACTGTTTTTT

clone size: -
V gene: TRBV4-3
CDR3 length: 15
J gene: TRBJ1-5
D gene: -
CDR3 protein: CASSQSPMLNQPQHF
CDR3 DNA: TGCGCCAGCAGCCAAAGCCCCATGCTTAATCAGCCCCAGCATTTT

clone size: many
V gene: TRBV7-2
CDR3 length: 15
J gene: TRBJ2-1
D gene: TRBD1
CDR3 protein: CASSLSGTGGKEQFF
CDR3 DNA: TGTGCCAGCAGCTTGTCCGGGACAGGGGGCAAGGAGCAGTTCTTC

clone size: many
V gene: TRBV7-9
CDR3 length: 17
J gene: TRBJ2-1
D gene: -
CDR3 protein: CASSAQLPTSSYNEQFF
CDR3 DNA: TGTGCCAGCAGCGCCCAGCTTCCGACAAGTTCCTACAATGAGCAGTTCTTC

clone size: few
V gene: TRBV30
CDR3 length: 12
J gene: TRBJ2-1
D gene: -
CDR3 protein: CAWSVLGRQQFF
CDR3 DNA: TGTGCCTGGAGTGTGTTGGGGCGGCAGCAGTTCTTC

clone size: -
V gene: TRBV7-3
CDR3 length: 17
J gene: TRBJ2-1
D gene: TRBD2
CDR3 protein: CASSLNPAGGSYNEQFF
CDR3 DNA: TGTGCCAGCAGCTTAAATCCAGCGGGAGGCTCCTACAATGAGCAGTTCTTC

clone size: -
V gene: TRBV6-1
CDR3 length: 16
J gene: TRBJ2-1
D gene: TRBD2
CDR3 protein: CASSERAGVGRNEQFF
CDR3 DNA: TGTGCCAGCAGTGAACGTGCGGGAGTGGGGCGGAATGAGCAGTTCTTC

clone size: -
V gene: TRBV7-3
CDR3 length: 14
J gene: TRBJ2-1
D gene: TRBD2
CDR3 protein: CASSFLAGGSEQFF
CDR3 DNA: TGTGCCAGCAGCTTCCTAGCGGGAGGTAGTGAGCAGTTCTTC

clone size: -
V gene: TRBV28
CDR3 length: 15
J gene: TRBJ2-1
D gene: TRBD2
CDR3 protein: CASSYSGNRDNEQFF
CDR3 DNA: TGTGCCAGCAGTTATAGCGGGAATCGGGACAATGAGCAGTTCTTC

clone size: many
V gene: TRBV9
CDR3 length: 13
J gene: TRBJ2-7
D gene: -
CDR3 protein: CASSPGHYYEQYF
CDR3 DNA: TGTGCCAGCAGCCCGGGACACTACTACGAGCAGTACTTC

clone size: many
V gene: TRBV5-1
CDR3 length: 14
J gene: TRBJ2-1
D gene: -
CDR3 protein: CASSFGSEHNEQFF
CDR3 DNA: TGCGCCAGCAGCTTCGGGAGCGAGCACAATGAGCAGTTCTTC

clone size: many
V gene: TRBV3-1
CDR3 length: 12
J gene: TRBJ2-1
D gene: -
CDR3 protein: CASSQSGAEQFF
CDR3 DNA: TGTGCCAGCAGCCAAAGTGGCGCTGAGCAGTTCTTC

clone size: few
V gene: TRBV20-1
CDR3 length: 14
J gene: TRBJ2-4
D gene: -
CDR3 protein: CSAVDPRGENIQYF
CDR3 DNA: TGCAGTGCTGTGGACCCAAGGGGGGAAAACATTCAGTACTTC

clone size: -
V gene: TRBV29-1
CDR3 length: 13
J gene: TRBJ2-5
D gene: TRBD2
CDR3 protein: CSVGVAGAETQYF
CDR3 DNA: TGCAGCGTTGGAGTAGCGGGAGCAGAGACCCAGTACTTC

clone size: once
V gene: TRBV12-3/TRBV12-4
CDR3 length: 16
J gene: TRBJ2-2
D gene: -
CDR3 protein: CASSFTRGVNAGELFF
CDR3 DNA: TGTGCCAGCAGTTTTACCAGGGGGGTAAACGCCGGGGAGCTGTTTTTT

clone size: many
V gene: TRBV24-1
CDR3 length: 16
J gene: TRBJ2-7
D gene: -
CDR3 protein: CAKEPLDRKESYEQYF
CDR3 DNA: TGTGCCAAAGAGCCGCTAGACAGGAAGGAGTCCTACGAGCAGTACTTC

clone size: -
V gene: TRBV29-1
CDR3 length: 15
J gene: TRBJ2-5
D gene: TRBD1
CDR3 protein: CSVEQGTGVQETQYF
CDR3 DNA: TGCAGCGTTGAACAGGGGACAGGGGTACAAGAGACCCAGTACTTC

clone size: few
V gene: TRBV20-1
CDR3 length: 18
J gene: TRBJ1-4
D gene: TRBD1
CDR3 protein: CSAPGTGVHRTTNEKLFF
CDR3 DNA: TGCAGTGCTCCCGGGACAGGGGTCCATCGGACAACTAATGAAAAACTGTTTTTT

clone size: -
V gene: TRBV6-1
CDR3 length: 16
J gene: TRBJ2-6
D gene: -
CDR3 protein: CASGRGGGSGANVLTF
CDR3 DNA: TGTGCCAGCGGAAGGGGAGGGGGCTCTGGGGCCAACGTCCTGACTTTC

clone size: many
V gene: TRBV7-9
CDR3 length: 14
J gene: TRBJ2-5
D gene: TRBD2
CDR3 protein: CASSTSGKMETQYF
CDR3 DNA: TGTGCCAGCAGTACAAGCGGGAAGATGGAGACCCAGTACTTC

clone size: -
V gene: TRBV12-3/TRBV12-4
CDR3 length: 14
J gene: TRBJ1-1
D gene: -
CDR3 protein: CASSFQPMNTEAFF
CDR3 DNA: TGTGCCAGCAGTTTCCAGCCGATGAACACTGAAGCTTTCTTT

clone size: many
V gene: TRBV6-5
CDR3 length: 17
J gene: TRBJ1-5
D gene: -
CDR3 protein: CASSSSAPDYSNQPQHF
CDR3 DNA: TGTGCCAGCAGTTCCTCTGCACCCGATTATAGCAATCAGCCCCAGCATTTT

clone size: many
V gene: TRBV20-1
CDR3 length: 17
J gene: TRBJ2-6
D gene: -
CDR3 protein: CSARDLRQQTGANVLTF
CDR3 DNA: TGCAGTGCTAGAGATCTTAGGCAGCAAACTGGGGCCAACGTCCTGACTTTC

clone size: -
V gene: TRBV12-3/TRBV12-4
CDR3 length: 15
J gene: TRBJ2-3
D gene: -
CDR3 protein: CASSFPRRAADTQYF
CDR3 DNA: TGTGCCAGCAGTTTTCCTCGGAGGGCGGCGGATACGCAGTATTTT

clone size: many
V gene: TRBV24-1
CDR3 length: 14
J gene: TRBJ2-1
D gene: -
CDR3 protein: CATREEGAGNEQFF
CDR3 DNA: TGTGCCACCAGGGAGGAGGGAGCGGGCAATGAGCAGTTCTTC

clone size: few
V gene: TRBV11-2
CDR3 length: 17
J gene: TRBJ2-1
D gene: TRBD2
CDR3 protein: CASSLVRGSGRHNEQFF
CDR3 DNA: TGTGCCAGCAGCTTAGTCCGAGGTAGCGGGAGACACAATGAGCAGTTCTTC

clone size: few
V gene: TRBV20-1
CDR3 length: 14
J gene: TRBJ1-3
D gene: -
CDR3 protein: CSASRGAAGNTIYF
CDR3 DNA: TGCAGTGCTAGCCGTGGCGCGGCGGGGAACACCATATATTTT

clone size: many
V gene: TRBV18
CDR3 length: 17
J gene: TRBJ2-7
D gene: -
CDR3 protein: CASSPLGRNQGQSEQYF
CDR3 DNA: TGTGCCAGCTCACCCCTGGGTAGGAACCAGGGGCAAAGCGAGCAGTACTTC

clone size: many
V gene: TRBV7-2
CDR3 length: 17
J gene: TRBJ2-2
D gene: TRBD2
CDR3 protein: CASSLGGSSGSPGELFF
CDR3 DNA: TGTGCCAGCAGCTTAGGAGGCTCAAGCGGGAGTCCCGGGGAGCTGTTTTTT

clone size: many
V gene: TRBV12-3/TRBV12-4
CDR3 length: 17
J gene: TRBJ1-1
D gene: TRBD1
CDR3 protein: CASNRQGARAMNTEAFF
CDR3 DNA: TGTGCCAGCAACAGACAGGGGGCGCGGGCTATGAACACTGAAGCTTTCTTT

clone size: many
V gene: TRBV29-1
CDR3 length: 11
J gene: TRBJ2-3
D gene: -
CDR3 protein: CSVDLTDTQYF
CDR3 DNA: TGCAGCGTAGATCTCACAGATACGCAGTATTTT

clone size: -
V gene: TRBV15
CDR3 length: 14
J gene: TRBJ1-1
D gene: -
CDR3 protein: CATSREARNTEAFF
CDR3 DNA: TGTGCCACCAGCAGAGAGGCCAGGAACACTGAAGCTTTCTTT

clone size: many
V gene: TRBV5-1
CDR3 length: 15
J gene: TRBJ2-1
D gene: -
CDR3 protein: CASSLADSFYNEQFF
CDR3 DNA: TGCGCCAGCAGCTTGGCTGACAGCTTCTACAATGAGCAGTTCTTC

clone size: -
V gene: TRBV7-8
CDR3 length: 16
J gene: TRBJ2-7
D gene: TRBD2
CDR3 protein: CASSSRTSGSLDEQYF
CDR3 DNA: TGTGCCAGCAGCTCCCGGACTAGCGGGAGTCTCGACGAGCAGTACTTC

clone size: many
V gene: TRBV7-9
CDR3 length: 17
J gene: TRBJ2-1
D gene: -
CDR3 protein: CASSSPGQRSSYNEQFF
CDR3 DNA: TGTGCCAGCAGCTCCCCGGGGCAGAGGAGCTCCTACAATGAGCAGTTCTTC

clone size: many
V gene: TRBV20-1
CDR3 length: 13
J gene: TRBJ2-7
D gene: TRBD2
CDR3 protein: CSAKLAGIGGQYF
CDR3 DNA: TGCAGTGCTAAACTAGCGGGAATAGGTGGGCAGTACTTC